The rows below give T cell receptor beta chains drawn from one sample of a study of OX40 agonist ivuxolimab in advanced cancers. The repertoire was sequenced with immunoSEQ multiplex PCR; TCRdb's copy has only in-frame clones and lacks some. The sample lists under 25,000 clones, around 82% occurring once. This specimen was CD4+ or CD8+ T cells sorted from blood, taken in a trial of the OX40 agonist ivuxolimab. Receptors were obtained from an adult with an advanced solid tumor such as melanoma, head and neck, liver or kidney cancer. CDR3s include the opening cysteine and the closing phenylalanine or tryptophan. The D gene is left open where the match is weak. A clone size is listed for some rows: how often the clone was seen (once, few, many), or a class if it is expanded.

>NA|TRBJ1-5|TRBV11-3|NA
TGTGCCTTTCAGGTCGAGCAGCCCCAGCATTTT
CAFQVEQPQHF
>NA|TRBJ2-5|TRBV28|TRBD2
TGTGCCAGCAGTTTAGGTCGACTAGCGGGTATCCAAGAGACCCAGTACTTC
CASSLGRLAGIQETQYF
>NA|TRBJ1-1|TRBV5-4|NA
TGTGCCAGCAGCTTGGCCGGGGACTTAAAGGGGACTGAAGCTTTCTTT
CASSLAGDLKGTEAFF
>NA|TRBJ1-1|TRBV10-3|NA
TGTGCCATCAGCACTCGGGACACCCCGAACACTGAAGCTTTCTTT
CAISTRDTPNTEAFF
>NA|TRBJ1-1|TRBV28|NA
TGTGCCAGCAGTTTATACCCCGATCTCGCTGAAGCTTTCTTT
CASSLYPDLAEAFF
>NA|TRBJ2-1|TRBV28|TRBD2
TGTGCCAGCAGTTCCTCCGGGACTAGCGGGAGGAATAATGAGCAGTTCTTC
CASSSSGTSGRNNEQFF
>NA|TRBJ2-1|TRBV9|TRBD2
TGTGCCAGCTCCAAGCGGGAGCTTGGGAATGAGCAGTTCTTC
CASSKRELGNEQFF
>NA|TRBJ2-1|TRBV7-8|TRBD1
TGTGCCAGCAGCTTATGGGGGACAGCGCCCTACAATGAGCAGTTCTTC
CASSLWGTAPYNEQFF
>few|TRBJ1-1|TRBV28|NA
TGTGCCAGCAATCTACAGGGCGGGAACACTGAAGCTTTCTTT
CASNLQGGNTEAFF
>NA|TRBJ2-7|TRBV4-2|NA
TGTGCCAGCAGCCAAGATCAGGGCTACGAGCAGTACTTC
CASSQDQGYEQYF
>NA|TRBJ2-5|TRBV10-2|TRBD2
TGCGCCAGCAAAGCTCCGGGACTAGCGGGAGGAGGAGAGACCCAGTACTTC
CASKAPGLAGGGETQYF
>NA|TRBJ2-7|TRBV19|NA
TGTGCCAGTAGTAGAGACAGCGACAGATACGAGCAGTACTTC
CASSRDSDRYEQYF
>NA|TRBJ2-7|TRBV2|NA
TGTGCCAGCAGACTCCTTGGGGTACTTGTGGACTTC
CASRLLGVLVDF
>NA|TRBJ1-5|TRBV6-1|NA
TGTGCCAGCATCGGCAGCTCGAGCAATCAGCCCCAGCATTTT
CASIGSSSNQPQHF
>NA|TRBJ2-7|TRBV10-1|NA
TGCGCCAGCAGTGAGTCTGGACAACGGGCAGGGGAGCTCTACGAGCAGTACTTC
CASSESGQRAGELYEQYF
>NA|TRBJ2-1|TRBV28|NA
TGTGCCAGCAGTTTAATCCAAGCGGCAGGCAATGAGCAGTTCTTC
CASSLIQAAGNEQFF
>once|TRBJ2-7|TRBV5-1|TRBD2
TGCGCCAGCAGCTTGTTCGGGACTAGTCACGAGCAGTACTTC
CASSLFGTSHEQYF
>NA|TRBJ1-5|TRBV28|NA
TGTGCCAGCAAGGATGGGAATCAGCCCCAGCATTTT
CASKDGNQPQHF
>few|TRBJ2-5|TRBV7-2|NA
TGTGCCAGCAGCTTAGGCGGGCCGAACGCGGCGACCCAGTACTTC
CASSLGGPNAATQYF
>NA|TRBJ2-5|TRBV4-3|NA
TGCGCCAGCAGCCAACAGGGAAATTTACGAGAGACCCAGTACTTC
CASSQQGNLRETQYF
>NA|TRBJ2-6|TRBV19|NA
TGTGCCAGTAGTGTCGTCTCTGGAGCCAACGTCCTGACTTTC
CASSVVSGANVLTF
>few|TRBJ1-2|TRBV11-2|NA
TGTGCCAGCATCCAAGGGTACCGGGGAGACTATGGCTACACCTTC
CASIQGYRGDYGYTF
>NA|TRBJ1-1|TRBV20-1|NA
TGCAGTGCTAGACTCTCCACTGAAGCTTTCTTT
CSARLSTEAFF
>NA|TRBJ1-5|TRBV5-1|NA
TGCGCCAGCAGCTTGGATCCGGCTCAGCCCCAGCATTTT
CASSLDPAQPQHF
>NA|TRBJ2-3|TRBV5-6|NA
TGTGCCAGCAGCTTGCGGGACACAGATACGCAGTATTTT
CASSLRDTDTQYF
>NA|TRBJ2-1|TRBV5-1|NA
TGCGCCAGCAGCTCGGACGGGTACAATGAGCAGTTCTTC
CASSSDGYNEQFF
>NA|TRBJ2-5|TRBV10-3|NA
TGTGCCATCAGTGAGACAGAGACCCAGTACTTC
CAISETETQYF
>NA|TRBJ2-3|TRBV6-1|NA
TGTGCCAGCTCTACGGGGCGCACAGATACGCAGTATTTT
CASSTGRTDTQYF
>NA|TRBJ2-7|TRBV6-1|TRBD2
TGTGCCAGCAGTGAAGCTCCTCGTCAAAGCGGGAGGGCCTTTAGCGAGCAGTACTTC
CASSEAPRQSGRAFSEQYF
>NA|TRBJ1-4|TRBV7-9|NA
TGTGCCAGCTCCGGTGGCCGGAATGAAAAACTGTTTTTT
CASSGGRNEKLFF
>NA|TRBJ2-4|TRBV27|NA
TGTGCCAGCAGTTTATACACAGCCGGTGGGAAAAACATTCAGTACTTC
CASSLYTAGGKNIQYF
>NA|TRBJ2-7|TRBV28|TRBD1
TGTGCCAGCAGTTTGACAGGGGACTCCTACGAGCAGTACTTC
CASSLTGDSYEQYF
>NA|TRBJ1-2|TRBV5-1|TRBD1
TGCGCCAGCAGCCCGATCAGGGGGCATGGCTACACCTTC
CASSPIRGHGYTF
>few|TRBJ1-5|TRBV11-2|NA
TGTGCCAGCAGCGGGTTAACTCCCGGGACACACAATCAGCCCCAGCATTTT
CASSGLTPGTHNQPQHF
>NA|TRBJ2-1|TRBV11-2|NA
TGTGCCAGCAGCTTAGACAGGGGGGGCAATGAGCAGTTCTTC
CASSLDRGGNEQFF
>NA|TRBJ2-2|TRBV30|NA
TGTGCCTGGATAAAGGGGCGACTTACGCTCTCCGGGGAGCTGTTTTTT
CAWIKGRLTLSGELFF
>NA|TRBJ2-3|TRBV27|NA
TGTGCCAGCAGCATTGCGGGGCCAGGGAGGACAGATACGCAGTATTTT
CASSIAGPGRTDTQYF
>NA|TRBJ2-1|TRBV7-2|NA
TGTGCCAGCAGCCTAACTAAGAATGAGCAGTTCTTC
CASSLTKNEQFF
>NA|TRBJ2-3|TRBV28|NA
TGTGCCAGCAGTTCCTTGGCTAGGCCGGCTCACACGCAGTATTTT
CASSSLARPAHTQYF
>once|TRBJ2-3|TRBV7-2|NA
TGTGCCAGCAGCCCTACCGGGGGCACAGATACGCAGTATTTT
CASSPTGGTDTQYF
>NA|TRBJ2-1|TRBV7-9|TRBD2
TGTGCCAGCAGCTTCCCGGCTAGCGGGTCCTCCTACAATGAGCAGTTCTTC
CASSFPASGSSYNEQFF
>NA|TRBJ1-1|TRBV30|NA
TGTGCCTGGAGCGAGACAGCTGAAGCTTTCTTT
CAWSETAEAFF
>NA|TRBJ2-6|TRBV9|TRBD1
TGTGCCAGCAGCGTTGGGGACAGAGGCTCTGGGGCCAACGTCCTGACTTTC
CASSVGDRGSGANVLTF
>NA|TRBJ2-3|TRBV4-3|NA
TGCGCCAGCAGCCAAGGGGTTAGCCCCACAGATACGCAGTATTTT
CASSQGVSPTDTQYF
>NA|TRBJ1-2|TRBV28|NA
TGTGCCAGCAGTTTGCCAGGGGCTTATAACTATGGCTACACCTTC
CASSLPGAYNYGYTF
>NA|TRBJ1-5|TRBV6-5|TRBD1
TGTGCCAGCAGTTCCCGACAGGGGGCGGGTCAGCCCCAGCATTTT
CASSSRQGAGQPQHF
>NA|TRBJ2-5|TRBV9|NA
TGTGCCAGCAGCGTAGCTACCCAAGAGACCCAGTACTTC
CASSVATQETQYF
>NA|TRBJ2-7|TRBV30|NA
TGTGCCTGGAGTAGGGACCGCTACGAGCAGTACTTC
CAWSRDRYEQYF
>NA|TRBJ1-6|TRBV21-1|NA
TGTGCCAGCAGCGTAAAAAAAAATCCCCATATAGTGGGGCCGCATAATTCACCCCTCCACTTT
CASSVKKNPHIVGPHNSPLHF
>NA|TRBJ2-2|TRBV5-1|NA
TGCGCCAGCAGCTCGGACAAGAACACCGGGGAGCTGTTTTTT
CASSSDKNTGELFF
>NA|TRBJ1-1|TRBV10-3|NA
TGTGCCATCAGTGACAGGGATTCCACTGAAGCTTTCTTT
CAISDRDSTEAFF
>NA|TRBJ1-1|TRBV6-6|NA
TGTGCCAGCAGACAGGGTGTGGACACTGAAGCTTTCTTT
CASRQGVDTEAFF
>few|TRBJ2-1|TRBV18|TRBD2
TGTGCCAGCTCACCAATTCTAGCGGCCTACAATGAGCAGTTCTTC
CASSPILAAYNEQFF
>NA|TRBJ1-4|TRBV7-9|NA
TGTGCCAGCAGCTCTTCTAGGGCAACTAATGAAAAACTGTTTTTT
CASSSSRATNEKLFF
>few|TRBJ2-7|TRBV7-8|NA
TGTGCCAGCAGCTTAAATGCGGGAAGCTCCTACGAGCAGTACTTC
CASSLNAGSSYEQYF